This T cell receptor beta chain was identified during a study of T cell repertoires in cytomegalovirus infection. The CDR3 runs 18 residues. The V and J ends lost 6 bases and 1 base respectively, with 19 bases between them. Germline lookup yields CDR1 ENHRY and CDR2 SYGVKD. This clonotype came up many times. A single record per CDR3 protein comes from TCRdb applying MiXCR to the reads. The table lists nearly 650,000 distinct CDR3 sequences, about 24% of them singletons. The sequence derives from a human donor in good health (CMV status not recorded). Some clones in this sample may be carry-over from other donors' samples. The sequenced sample consisted of CD8+ T cells from PBMCs. The rearrangement uses TRBV10-3 and TRBJ2-6; D possibly matches TRBD1 or TRBD2 (5 bases each). CDR3 sequence (DNA): TGTGCCATCAGAAAGACCGGGACGGACCTATCTGGGGCCAACGTCCTGACTTTC. This translates into CAIRKTGTDLSGANVLTF.